The 20 T cell receptor beta chains in this list originate from one sample, sequenced in a study of PD-1 blockade in mismatch repair-deficient tumors (dated by TCRdb to 2016 to 2017). Library creation used the immunoSEQ multiplex PCR assay. TCRdb carries this immuneACCESS record with in-frame sequences only. Its versions omit some clonotypes, under half of them owing to an unresolved V gene in the studies checked, with the rest unexplained. The sample yields more than 85,000 clones; over 75% were counted once. The leading ten clones occupy 6.3% of the sample. The sequences come from peripheral blood, collected approximately 36 weeks after starting pembrolizumab. The source is an adult with mismatch repair-deficient cancer.

Worth noting for this clone: Additional DNA sequences in this sample encode the identical CDR3. The rearrangement links TRBV5-6 to TRBJ1-3; D remains unclear. The germline CDR1 and CDR2 sequences are SGHDT and YYEEEE. This CDR3 has 14 residues. Trimming cost V 0 bases and J 4 bases, with 8 bases left between them. CDR3 nucleotide sequence: TGTGCCAGCAGCTTGGGGACTCAAGGAAACACCATATATTTT. It encodes CASSLGTQGNTIYF.

This clone was observed a handful of times. The chain employs TRBV14 and TRBJ2-7; no firm D call. The CDR3 length is 13 residues. Per germline, CDR1 SGHDN and CDR2 FVKESK. Trimming shortened V by 5 bases and J by 0 bases, and 8 bases separated the two germline ends. Here the CDR3 reads CASSVRNSYEQYF. DNA for the CDR3: TGTGCCAGCAGCGTCAGAAACTCCTACGAGCAGTACTTC.

A remark on this clone: This sample includes further DNA sequences coding for the same CDR3. The chain carries TRBV5-1 and TRBJ1-1, with TRBD1 identical over 8 bases. The ends lost 4 bases at V and 0 bases at J; junction bases unmatched: 11. There are 17 residues in the CDR3. CDR1 and CDR2 from the germline V gene are SGHRS and YFSETQ. The CDR3 loop reads CASSLLGQGSLNTEAFF. In DNA form, the CDR3 reads TGCGCCAGCAGCCTCCTAGGACAGGGCAGCTTGAACACTGAAGCTTTCTTT.

The chain carries TRBV19 and TRBJ2-5, with unresolved D. V was shortened by 6 bases and J by 3 bases, with 8 bases between the two germline ends. The germline CDR1 and CDR2 sequences are LNHDA and SQIVND (reference sequence). The CDR3 is made up of 12 amino acids. CDR3 in DNA: TGTGCCAGTAGCCGGTTTGAAGAGACCCAGTACTTC. Translation gives CASSRFEETQYF.

The chain employs TRBV7-9 and TRBJ2-1, with D possibly being TRBD2 (5 bases). The CDR3 loop spans 16 amino acids. With 5 bases removed from V and 4 bases from J, the gap between germline ends came to 18 bases. Germline values: CDR1 SEHNR, CDR2 FQNEAQ (reference sequence). CDR3 sequence reads: CASSQGSAPSYNEQFF. DNA for the CDR3: TGTGCCAGCAGCCAAGGTAGCGCCCCGTCATACAATGAGCAGTTCTTC. Together with reference TRBV7-9 and TRBJ2-1, the CDR3 gives the full variable domain: DTGVSQNPRHKITKRGQNVTFRCDPISEHNRLYWYRQTLGQGPEFLTYFQNEAQLEKSRLLSDRFSAERPKGSFSTLEIQRTEQGDSAMYLCASSQGSAPSYNEQFFGPGTRLTVL.

This clone turned up a few times. This sequence joins TRBV5-6 and TRBJ1-2, with a possible D match to TRBD1 (5 bases). This CDR3 region has 12 residues. Germline V gene lookup returns CDR1 SGHDT and CDR2 YYEEEE. Trimming cost V 2 bases and J 8 bases, with 10 bases left between them. DNA of the CDR3: TGTGCCAGCAGCTTTGGGGACGGGGGCTACACCTTC. It is translated as CASSFGDGGYTF.

The V and J genes are TRBV4-1 and TRBJ2-3, with 7 bases that match TRBD2. Germline trimming cut 4 bases from V and 2 bases from J; bases unmatched to any gene: 9. Per germline, CDR1 MGHRA and CDR2 YSYEKL. This CDR3 has 16 amino acids. CDR3 sequence (DNA): TGCGCCAGCAGCCGCCTAGCGGAGCCTTCCACAGATACGCAGTATTTT. Translation: CASSRLAEPSTDTQYF.

The chain couples TRBV6-1 to TRBJ2-2; 15 bases fit TRBD2. Trimming took 6 bases from V and 6 from J; bases not matched to a gene: 2. Germline V gene data show CDR1 as MNHNS and CDR2 as SASEGT. The CDR3 runs 15 residues. The CDR3 protein is CASRGTSGRSGELFF. Here the CDR3 DNA reads TGTGCCAGCAGGGGGACTAGCGGGAGGTCCGGGGAGCTGTTTTTT.

The chain employs TRBV5-1 and TRBJ1-3; TRBD1 aligns across 7 bases. CDR1 SGHRS and CDR2 YFSETQ come from the germline V gene. Trimming at V came to 4 bases and at J to 1 base, leaving 2 bases not matched to a gene. This CDR3 has 14 amino acids. CDR3: CASSGTVSGNTIYF. In DNA, the CDR3 is TGCGCCAGCAGCGGGACAGTATCTGGAAACACCATATATTTT.

Written as DNA, the CDR3 is TGTGCCAGCACCCGAGGGGGCAATGAGCAGTTCTTC. Translating gives CASTRGGNEQFF. The rearrangement links TRBV27 to TRBJ2-1, with D possibly matching TRBD1 (6 bases). V lost 7 bases, J lost 6 bases, and 10 bases lay in between. The CDR3 has 12 amino acids. Germline CDR1 and CDR2: MNHEY and SMNVEV (reference sequence).

The chain employs TRBV7-2 and TRBJ2-5, with 8 bases lining up with TRBD1. The junction had 14 bases not matched to a gene; V was cut back by 1 base and J by 7 bases. The CDR3 loop spans 17 amino acids. CDR1 and CDR2 (germline): SGHTA, FQGNSA. DNA of the CDR3: TGTGCCAGCAGCTTAGAGAGGGCCATACAGGGGGGTAGGACCCAGTACTTC. This translates into CASSLERAIQGGRTQYF.

The chain couples TRBV5-6 to TRBJ2-5, with 14 bases that match TRBD2. The CDR3 is made up of 17 amino acids. CDR1 SGHDT and CDR2 YYEEEE come from the germline V gene. With 0 bases clipped from V and 5 bases from J, the junction kept 6 bases outside the gene matches. CDR3 nucleotides: TGTGCCAGCAGCTTGGTGACTAGCGGGAGGGAAGGGGAGACCCAGTACTTC. Translated: CASSLVTSGREGETQYF.

This clone was detected a few times. The rearrangement uses TRBV7-9 and TRBJ1-5; tentatively, D is TRBD1 (5 bases). In germline, CDR1 is SEHNR, CDR2 FQNEAQ (reference sequence). Trimming left V 5 bases short and J 0 bases short, with 11 bases between. The CDR3 has 15 residues. The CDR3 loop is CASSPPGNSNQPQHF. CDR3 DNA: TGTGCCAGCAGCCCGCCAGGGAATAGCAATCAGCCCCAGCATTTT.

The CDR3 DNA reads TGTGCCAGCAGCGAGGGGGACAGACATGAAAAACTGTTTTTT. Amino acids: CASSEGDRHEKLFF. The chain carries TRBV9 and TRBJ1-4, with 7 bases aligning to TRBD1. CDR3 length: 14 residues. V shed 3 bases and J 6 bases; nucleotides not matched to a gene: 5. Per the germline V gene, CDR1 is SGDLS and CDR2 is YYNGEE.

The V call is TRBV5-4, the J call TRBJ2-7; 11 nucleotides align to TRBD2. The V gene end was trimmed by 5 bases and the J gene end by 3 bases; junction bases not matched to a gene: 7. Per germline, CDR1 SGHNT and CDR2 YYREEE (reference sequence). The CDR3 extends over 15 amino acids. Here the CDR3 reads CASSPGTSGNYEQYF. The CDR3 DNA reads TGTGCCAGCAGTCCCGGGACTAGCGGAAACTACGAGCAGTACTTC.

This clone has only one observation. This sequence joins TRBV12-5 and TRBJ2-3, with TRBD2 matching over 7 bases. The CDR3 has 16 amino acids. Germline CDR1 is LGHNT and CDR2 is FRNRAP. Germline trimming cut 0 bases from V and 2 bases from J; bases unmatched to any gene: 5. CDR3 residues: CASGLVAGVYTDTQYF. In DNA form, the CDR3 reads TGTGCTAGTGGTTTGGTTGCGGGAGTATACACAGATACGCAGTATTTT. The full variable domain, with the rest looked up from reference TRBV12-5 and TRBJ2-3, is DARVTQTPRHKVTEMGQEVTMRCQPILGHNTVFWYRQTMMQGLELLAYFRNRAPLDDSGMPKDRFSAEMPDATLATLKIQPSEPRDSAVYFCASGLVAGVYTDTQYFGPGTRLTVL.

This clone was counted a few times. V is TRBV5-1 and J is TRBJ2-7; D unresolved. The germline V gene has CDR1 SGHRS and CDR2 YFSETQ. The CDR3 sequence is 13 residues long. Trimming stripped 1 base from V and 1 base from J, with 6 bases between. CDR3 residues: CASSLWQSYEQYF. Here the CDR3 DNA reads TGCGCCAGCAGCTTGTGGCAGTCCTACGAGCAGTACTTC. The whole variable domain, remainder taken from reference TRBV5-1 and TRBJ2-7, is KAGVTQTPRYLIKTRGQQVTLSCSPISGHRSVSWYQQTPGQGLQFLFEYFSETQRNKGNFPGRFSGRQFSNSRSEMNVSTLELGDSALYLCASSLWQSYEQYFGPGTRLTVT.

This clone was picked up one time. This sequence joins TRBV19 and TRBJ1-2, with TRBD1 matching over 7 bases. Unmatched junction bases numbered 8, after V lost 4 bases and J lost 6 bases. Germline V gene data show CDR1 as LNHDA and CDR2 as SQIVND (reference sequence). The CDR3 sequence is 14 residues long. The CDR3 loop is CASSTRGQADGYTF. The CDR3 nucleotides read TGTGCCAGTAGTACCCGCGGACAGGCCGATGGCTACACCTTC.

The genes are TRBV10-3 and TRBJ1-5; TRBD1 aligns across 11 bases. With V trimmed by 11 bases and J by 3 bases, 3 bases remained unmatched. This CDR3 has 13 residues. Germline V gene lookup returns CDR1 ENHRY and CDR2 SYGVKD. The CDR3 coding sequence is TGTGCCGTCGGACAGGGGGCCAATCAGCCCCAGCATTTT. Encoded protein: CAVGQGANQPQHF.

This rearrangement joins TRBV13 to TRBJ2-1, with D perhaps TRBD2 (5 bases). Germline lookup yields CDR1 PRHDT and CDR2 FYEKMQ (reference sequence). Deletions cut 3 bases from V and 3 bases from J, with 15 bases between. The CDR3 runs to 16 residues. In DNA form, the CDR3 reads TGTGCCAGCAGCTTCGTAATCGGGAAGAACTACAATGAGCAGTTCTTC. Translated: CASSFVIGKNYNEQFF.